This is a list of T cell receptor beta chains from one sample in a study of blood T cell repertoires in COVID-19. The repertoire was sequenced with immunoSEQ multiplex PCR; TCRdb's copy has only in-frame clones and lacks some. The table includes hundreds of thousands of clones, around 90% detected once. The sequenced sample was peripheral blood. These receptors were taken from a woman younger than 30 with acute or convalescent COVID-19. Each CDR3 is given with its conserved first and last residue. D genes are given only for firm matches. Clone size is given for some rows only: seen once, a few or many times, or a class if the clone is expanded.

size	V	length	D	J	CDR3	DNA
NA	TRBV14	17	TRBD1	TRBJ2-7	CASSQITGTGASYEQYF	TGTGCCAGCAGCCAAATCACCGGGACAGGGGCATCGTACGAGCAGTACTTC
NA	TRBV18	15	NA	TRBJ1-2	CASSPAGGADYGYTF	TGTGCCAGCTCACCAGCGGGGGGCGCCGACTATGGCTACACCTTC
once	TRBV5-1	16	NA	TRBJ1-3	CASSSTGPRSGNTIYF	TGCGCCAGCAGCTCAACAGGGCCCCGCTCTGGAAACACCATATATTTT
once	TRBV6-2/TRBV6-3	15	TRBD1	TRBJ1-5	CASSYTGGGNQPQHF	TGTGCCAGCAGTTACACAGGGGGCGGCAATCAGCCCCAGCATTTT
NA	TRBV7-8	18	TRBD1	TRBJ2-6	CASSPALQGALGANVLTF	TGTGCCAGCAGCCCCGCCTTACAGGGGGCACTGGGGGCCAACGTCCTGACTTTC
few	TRBV7-6	14	NA	TRBJ2-5	CASSLMRPQETQYF	TGTGCCAGCAGCTTAATGAGGCCTCAAGAGACCCAGTACTTC
NA	TRBV3-1/TRBV3-2	14	NA	TRBJ2-1	CASSLWGDFSEQFF	TGTGCCAGCAGCCTGTGGGGGGACTTCAGTGAGCAGTTCTTC
NA	TRBV6-5	15	NA	TRBJ1-1	CASSYVRVGHTEAFF	TGTGCCAGCAGTTATGTGAGGGTCGGTCACACTGAAGCTTTCTTT
NA	TRBV28	13	NA	TRBJ1-1	CASSFRRGTEAFF	TGTGCCAGCAGTTTCCGCAGGGGCACTGAAGCTTTCTTT
NA	TRBV6-6	15	TRBD1	TRBJ1-2	CASSYSTGGDYGYTF	TGTGCCAGCAGTTACTCGACAGGGGGCGACTATGGCTACACCTTC
NA	TRBV30	14	NA	TRBJ1-1	CAWSVTSRVTEAFF	TGTGCCTGGAGTGTAACCTCCAGGGTCACTGAAGCTTTCTTT
NA	TRBV30	13	NA	TRBJ2-1	CAWSPPGGREQFF	TGTGCCTGGAGTCCGCCAGGTGGCCGTGAGCAGTTCTTC
NA	TRBV9	15	NA	TRBJ1-1	CASSVDGLMNTEAFF	TGTGCCAGCAGCGTTGACGGACTAATGAACACTGAAGCTTTCTTT
NA	TRBV28	15	TRBD1	TRBJ1-5	CASSYRTGHNQPQHF	TGTGCCAGCAGTTATCGGACAGGGCACAATCAGCCCCAGCATTTT
NA	TRBV7-9	16	TRBD2	TRBJ2-7	CASSPALRGDSYEQYF	TGTGCCAGCAGCCCCGCCCTCCGGGGGGACTCCTACGAGCAGTACTTC
NA	TRBV7-3	16	NA	TRBJ2-2	CASSSRTGSGTGELFF	TGTGCCAGCAGCTCTCGGACGGGGAGCGGGACCGGGGAGCTGTTTTTT
NA	TRBV19	17	TRBD1	TRBJ2-6	CASSTGQGNSGANVLTF	TGTGCCAGTAGTACGGGACAGGGTAACTCTGGGGCCAACGTCCTGACTTTC
NA	TRBV5-5	12	NA	TRBJ1-4	CASRLINEKLFF	TGTGCCAGCAGATTAATTAATGAAAAACTGTTTTTT
NA	TRBV5-6	16	NA	TRBJ2-1	CASSFSPGFSYNEQFF	TGTGCCAGCAGCTTTTCTCCCGGGTTCTCCTACAATGAGCAGTTCTTC
NA	TRBV19	14	NA	TRBJ2-7	CASSPLPQAYEQYF	TGTGCCAGTAGTCCCCTCCCGCAGGCCTACGAGCAGTACTTC
NA	TRBV2	15	NA	TRBJ1-1	CASREKDRFNTEAFF	TGTGCCAGCAGGGAGAAGGACAGATTTAACACTGAAGCTTTCTTT
NA	TRBV5-1	16	TRBD1	TRBJ1-3	CASSWGDSSSGNTIYF	TGCGCCAGCAGCTGGGGGGACAGCTCCTCTGGAAACACCATATATTTT
NA	TRBV3-1/TRBV3-2	14	NA	TRBJ1-3	CASSQGQKGNTIYF	TGTGCCAGCAGCCAAGGACAGAAGGGAAACACCATATATTTT
NA	TRBV7-9	13	NA	TRBJ1-5	CASSTQFNQPQHF	TGTGCCAGCAGTACACAGTTCAATCAGCCCCAGCATTTT
once	TRBV7-2	13	NA	TRBJ1-3	CASSLGGGNTIYF	TGTGCCAGCAGCTTGGGGGGTGGAAACACCATATATTTT
NA	TRBV9	16	NA	TRBJ1-3	CASSVSGANSGNTIYF	TGTGCCAGCAGCGTCTCAGGGGCCAACTCTGGAAACACCATATATTTT
NA	TRBV5-6	13	NA	TRBJ2-7	CASSEGHIYEQYF	TGTGCCAGCAGCGAGGGACATATCTACGAGCAGTACTTC
NA	TRBV5-6	16	TRBD1	TRBJ1-2	CASSLAGTGGVNGYTF	TGTGCCAGCAGCTTGGCCGGGACAGGGGGAGTCAATGGCTACACCTTC
NA	TRBV2	15	TRBD2	TRBJ2-3	CASSAGGPVRDTQYF	TGTGCCAGCAGTGCGGGGGGGCCAGTCCGAGATACGCAGTATTTT
NA	TRBV2	11	NA	TRBJ1-2	CASSESGGYTF	TGTGCCAGCAGTGAATCGGGGGGCTACACCTTT
NA	TRBV2	12	NA	TRBJ2-7	CASSDRAYEQYF	TGTGCCAGCAGTGACAGGGCCTACGAGCAGTACTTC
NA	TRBV21-1	12	NA	TRBJ1-2	CARRAVGFGYTF	TGTGCTAGACGAGCGGTGGGATTTGGCTACACCTTC
NA	TRBV30	14	NA	TRBJ1-1	CAWRGTVWNTEAFF	TGTGCCTGGAGGGGGACTGTTTGGAACACTGAAGCTTTCTTT
NA	TRBV4-1	12	NA	TRBJ1-1	CASRGQSSEAFF	TGCGCCAGCAGGGGGCAGTCTTCTGAAGCTTTCTTT
NA	TRBV4-1	17	NA	TRBJ2-7	CASSQVVRANPSYEQYF	TGCGCCAGCAGCCAAGTGGTCAGGGCGAATCCCTCCTACGAGCAGTACTTC
NA	TRBV12-5	15	NA	TRBJ1-3	CASGLAGVLRDTIYF	TGTGCTAGTGGTTTGGCAGGGGTTCTGAGGGACACCATATATTTT
NA	TRBV18	17	TRBD1	TRBJ1-4	CASSLSGTGAPNEKLFF	TGTGCCAGCTCATTATCCGGGACAGGGGCTCCTAATGAAAAACTGTTTTTT
NA	TRBV5-1	16	TRBD1	TRBJ2-2	CASRTGQGAMGGELFF	TGCGCCAGCAGAACCGGACAGGGGGCGATGGGCGGGGAGCTGTTTTTT
NA	TRBV5-8	15	TRBD1	TRBJ1-1	CASSTRQGRRAEAFF	TGTGCCAGCAGCACCCGACAGGGCCGGCGGGCTGAAGCTTTCTTT
NA	TRBV7-2	14	TRBD1	TRBJ2-1	CASSTRDRATEQFF	TGTGCCAGCAGCACCCGGGACAGGGCCACCGAGCAGTTCTTC
NA	TRBV18	14	TRBD2	TRBJ2-7	CASSPQGGTYEQYF	TGTGCCAGCTCACCACAGGGAGGGACCTACGAGCAGTACTTC
NA	TRBV30	13	NA	TRBJ1-6	CACLGSYNSPLHF	TGTGCCTGTCTCGGCTCCTATAATTCACCCCTCCACTTT